This T cell receptor beta chain came from a study of response to subunit inactivated influenza vaccine. Study conclusions and caveats: That few new T cells are recruited by each seasonal influenza vaccination was the authors' suggestion.

Regarding this clonotype: The antigen is not known.

TCRdb processed the RT-PCR reads anew with MiXCR; each CDR3 protein has one entry. Of about 610,000 distinct CDR3 sequences listed, approximately 15% are singletons. This CDR3 is 16 amino acids long. The J segment lost 1 base and the V segment lost 5 bases, leaving 12 bases of the junction unmatched. The germline CDR1 and CDR2 sequences are DFQATT and SNEGSKA (reference sequence). The sequence was obtained from a man aged 45-65 years who received an inactivated influenza vaccine. V usage is TRBV20-1 and J usage is TRBJ2-5; 8 nucleotides align to TRBD2. Here the sequenced sample was PBMCs from blood, taken less than 13 days after vaccination. In DNA form, the CDR3 reads TGCAGTGCTGAAAGACTGGCTAGCGGGTTCCAAGAGACCCAGTACTTC. Protein sequence: CSAERLASGFQETQYF.